This T cell receptor (beta chain) was captured in a study of cytomegalovirus exposure and HLA in healthy donors. Study-wide results and caveats: Analysis performed later found roughly 17,000 TCR beta sequences associated with HLA alleles at 0.05 false discovery rate.

Concerning this clone itself: Its antigen remains unknown.

V was clipped by 4 bases and J by 6 bases; unmatched bases: 9. This CDR3 contains 14 residues. Germline CDR1 is SGHDT and CDR2 is YYEEEE. Primers for the PCR totalled 60 Vbeta and 13 Jbeta. Sequencing was performed with immunoSEQ multiplex PCR; in TCRdb, only in-frame clones are kept and a portion is missing. This sample contains 65,000 to 85,000 clones. The sequence came from a female donor in good health and CMV-seropositive. V is TRBV5-6 and J is TRBJ2-7, with TRBD1 matching 8 bases. Sequencing used PBMCs. The CDR3 coding sequence is TGTGCCAGCAGCCCGCCGACAGGGGTAGGCGAGCAGTACTTC. It translates to CASSPPTGVGEQYF.